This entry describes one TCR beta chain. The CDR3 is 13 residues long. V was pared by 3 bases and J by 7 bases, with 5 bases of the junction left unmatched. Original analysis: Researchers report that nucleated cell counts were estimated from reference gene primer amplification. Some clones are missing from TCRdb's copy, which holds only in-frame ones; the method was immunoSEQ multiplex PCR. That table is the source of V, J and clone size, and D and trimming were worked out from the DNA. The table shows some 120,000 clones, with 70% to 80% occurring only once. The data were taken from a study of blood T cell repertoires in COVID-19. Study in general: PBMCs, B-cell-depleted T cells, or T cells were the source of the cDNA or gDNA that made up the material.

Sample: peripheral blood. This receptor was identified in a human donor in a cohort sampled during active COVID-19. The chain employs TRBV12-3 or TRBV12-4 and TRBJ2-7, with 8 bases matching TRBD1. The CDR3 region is CASSLARGPEQYF. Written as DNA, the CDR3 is TGTGCCAGCAGTTTGGCCAGGGGGCCTGAGCAGTACTTC.